These 8 T cell receptor beta chains share one sample of origin, sequenced in a study of human thymus T cells. The assay was immunoSEQ multiplex PCR, and TCRdb's table has in-frame clones only and misses some. This table holds tens of thousands of clones, 94% found once. The sequencing input was blood. Receptor source: a boy younger than two with a congenital heart defect but otherwise immunologically healthy.

This clone was counted a single time. V and J are TRBV28 and TRBJ2-3; D is unclear. Per germline, CDR1 MDHEN and CDR2 SYDVKM. V was trimmed by 10 bases and J by 6 bases, leaving 17 bases between them. This CDR3 has 13 amino acids. The CDR3 spells CATESSSLDTQYF. The CDR3 coding sequence is TGTGCCACCGAATCCTCCTCGCTTGATACGCAGTATTTT.

This clone was found once. V and J are TRBV27 and TRBJ2-6, with 7 bases that match TRBD2. The germline V gene encodes CDR1 MNHEY and CDR2 SMNVEV (reference sequence). J was trimmed by 3 bases and V by 6 bases; bases with no gene match: 17. The CDR3 loop spans 19 amino acids. The CDR3 here is CASSPNSGLVLSGANVLTF. As DNA, the CDR3 is TGTGCCAGCAGCCCCAATAGCGGACTAGTCCTCAGTGGGGCCAACGTCCTGACTTTC. Drawing the rest from reference TRBV27 and TRBJ2-6, the complete variable domain is EAQVTQNPRYLITVTGKKLTVTCSQNMNHEYMSWYRQDPGLGLRQIYYSMNVEVTDKGDVPEGYKVSRKEKRNFPLILESPSPNQTSLYFCASSPNSGLVLSGANVLTFGAGSRLTVL.

The chain has TRBV5-1 and TRBJ1-2; no clear D gene. The CDR3 has 15 residues. V was trimmed by 4 bases and J by 3 bases, leaving 16 bases between them. Germline V gene data show CDR1 as SGHRS and CDR2 as YFSETQ. In DNA form, the CDR3 reads TGCGCCAGCAGCATACACAGCTCCGGAGACTATGGCTACACCTTC. This translates into CASSIHSSGDYGYTF.

The chain couples TRBV5-1 to TRBJ2-7; possible D gene TRBD1, 6 bases. CDR3 length: 15 amino acids. V was cut by 4 bases and J by 4 bases, with 18 bases left in between. Germline-derived CDR1 and CDR2 are SGHRS and YFSETQ. The CDR3 protein is CASSMVSGTPYEQYF. CDR3 DNA: TGCGCCAGCAGCATGGTTTCCGGGACACCGTACGAGCAGTACTTC.

The rearrangement joins TRBV2 to TRBJ2-7; maybe TRBD1 (6 bases). Germline CDR1 SNHLY, CDR2 FYNNEI. The V and J ends lost 1 base and 3 bases respectively, with 19 bases between them. This CDR3 has 17 residues. CDR3: CASSEVPGQKNFYEQYF. CDR3 bases: TGTGCCAGCAGTGAAGTGCCTGGACAGAAAAACTTCTACGAGCAGTACTTC.

The table lists this clone with a count of one. The chain joins TRBV28 to TRBJ1-2; 7 bases align to TRBD1. In germline, CDR1 is MDHEN, CDR2 SYDVKM. The trim removed 5 bases at V and 4 bases at J, leaving 10 bases unmatched. The CDR3 is 15 residues long. The CDR3 loop is CASSLGQLSLYGYTF. The CDR3 region has the DNA TGTGCCAGCAGTCTGGGACAGCTTTCCCTCTATGGCTACACCTTC.

The chain joins TRBV12-5 to TRBJ2-7; D gene uncertain. The CDR3 contains 14 residues. Germline CDR1 is LGHNT and CDR2 is FRNRAP. V gave up 2 bases and J gave up 0 bases, with 8 bases separating them. The chain's CDR3 is CASGLPSRSYEQYF. The CDR3 nucleotides are TGTGCTAGTGGTTTGCCCAGCCGCTCCTACGAGCAGTACTTC.

This rearrangement joins TRBV5-6 to TRBJ2-3, with a weak D call TRBD1 (5 bases). Germline CDR1 is SGHDT and CDR2 is YYEEEE. The CDR3 runs 16 residues. Deletions cut 2 bases from V and 6 bases from J, with 19 bases between. The CDR3 region is CASSFGPGLYGDTQYF. CDR3 coding DNA: TGTGCCAGCAGCTTTGGACCAGGGCTTTACGGGGATACGCAGTATTTT.